This T cell receptor beta chain emerged from a study of blood T cell repertoires in COVID-19. In the study overall: Some COVID-19 samples were acute and others convalescent; all came from the United States, Italy and Spain. Sources were T cells, B-cell-depleted T cells, or PBMCs; the material itself was cDNA or gDNA.

CDR3 length equals 15 residues. The V gene's germline CDR1 is MNHEY and CDR2 SVGAGI. The junction had 4 bases not matched to a gene; V was cut back by 4 bases and J by 2 bases. Per the study methods: The assay estimated nucleated cells by amplifying reference gene primers. This table comes from immunoSEQ multiplex PCR, and its TCRdb copy is limited to in-frame clones, with some not included. Clone size and V and J calls were adopted from that table, with D and trimming inferred from the DNA. The sample has about 240,000 clones; about 85% are singletons. Sequenced sample: peripheral blood. The receptor comes from a man aged 60-69 years who had recovered from COVID-19. The chain carries TRBV6-5 and TRBJ1-3; 8 positions agree with TRBD1. CDR3 DNA sequence: TGTGCCAGCAGTTCCCTGACAGGGGCTGGAAACACCATATATTTT. This sequence encodes CASSSLTGAGNTIYF.